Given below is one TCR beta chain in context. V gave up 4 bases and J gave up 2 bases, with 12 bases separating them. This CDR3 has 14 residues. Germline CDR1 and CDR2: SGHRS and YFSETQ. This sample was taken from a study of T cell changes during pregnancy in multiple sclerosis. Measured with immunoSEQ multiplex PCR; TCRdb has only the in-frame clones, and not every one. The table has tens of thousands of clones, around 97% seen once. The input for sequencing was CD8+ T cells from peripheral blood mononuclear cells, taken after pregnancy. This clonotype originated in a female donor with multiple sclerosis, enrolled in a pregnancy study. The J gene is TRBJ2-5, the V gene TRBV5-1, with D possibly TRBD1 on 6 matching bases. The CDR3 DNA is TGCGCCAGCAGCGGGGCAGGGGCTCAAGAGACCCAGTACTTC. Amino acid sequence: CASSGAGAQETQYF.